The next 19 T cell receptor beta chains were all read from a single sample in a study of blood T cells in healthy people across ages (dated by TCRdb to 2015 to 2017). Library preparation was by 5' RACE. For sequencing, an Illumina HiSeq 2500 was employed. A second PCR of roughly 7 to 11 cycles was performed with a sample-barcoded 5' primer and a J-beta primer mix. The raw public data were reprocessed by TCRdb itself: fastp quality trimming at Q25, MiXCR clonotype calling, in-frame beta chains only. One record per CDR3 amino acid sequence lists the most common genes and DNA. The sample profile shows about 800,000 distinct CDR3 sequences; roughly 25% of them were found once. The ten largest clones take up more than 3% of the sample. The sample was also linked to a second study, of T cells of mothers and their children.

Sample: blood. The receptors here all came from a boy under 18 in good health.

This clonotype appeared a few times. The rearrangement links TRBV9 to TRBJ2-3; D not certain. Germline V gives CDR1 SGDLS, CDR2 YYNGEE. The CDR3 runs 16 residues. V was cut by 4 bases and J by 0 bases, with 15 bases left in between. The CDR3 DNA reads TGTGCCAGCAGCCCCCGGTCCACGGCCAGCACAGATACGCAGTATTTT. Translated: CASSPRSTASTDTQYF.

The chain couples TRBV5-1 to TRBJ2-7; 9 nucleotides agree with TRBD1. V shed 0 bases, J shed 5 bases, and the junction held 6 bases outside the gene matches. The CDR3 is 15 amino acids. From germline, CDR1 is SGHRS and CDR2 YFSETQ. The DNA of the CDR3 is TGCGCCAGCAGCTTGGAGGGACAGGGTGGAAACGAGCAGTACTTC. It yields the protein CASSLEGQGGNEQYF.

The CDR3 sequence: CASSRRGGSNYNEQFF. DNA of the CDR3: TGTGCCAGCAGCCGCCGGGGCGGGAGCAACTACAATGAGCAGTTCTTC. The chain carries TRBV11-2 and TRBJ2-1; the match to TRBD2 covers 7 bases. Germline assignment: CDR1 SGHAT and CDR2 FQNNGV. This CDR3 region has 16 residues. V lost 5 bases and J lost 3; bases outside the gene matches: 10.

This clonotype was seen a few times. The CDR3 region has the DNA TGTGCCAGCAGCTTAGTCACAGGGCCGAACACTGAAGCTTTCTTT. This codes for CASSLVTGPNTEAFF. V gene TRBV7-9 combines with J gene TRBJ1-1, with a tentative D call TRBD1 (6 bases). Trimming took off 1 base at V and 1 base at J, with 10 bases between the two ends. CDR1 is SEHNR and CDR2 is FQNEAQ in the germline V gene (reference sequence). The CDR3 is 15 amino acids.

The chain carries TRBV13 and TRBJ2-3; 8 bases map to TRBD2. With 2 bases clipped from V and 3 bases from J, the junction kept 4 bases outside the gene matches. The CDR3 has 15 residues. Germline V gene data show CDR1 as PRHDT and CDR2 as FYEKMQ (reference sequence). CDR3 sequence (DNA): TGTGCCAGCAGCTTAAGCGGGAGTAAAACAGATACGCAGTATTTT. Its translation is CASSLSGSKTDTQYF.

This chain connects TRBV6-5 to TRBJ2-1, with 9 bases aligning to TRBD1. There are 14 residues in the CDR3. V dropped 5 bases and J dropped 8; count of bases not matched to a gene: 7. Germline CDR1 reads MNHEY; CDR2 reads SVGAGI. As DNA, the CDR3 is TGTGCCAGCAGTCAGAGGGACAGGGTCTATGAGCAGTTCTTC. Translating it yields CASSQRDRVYEQFF.

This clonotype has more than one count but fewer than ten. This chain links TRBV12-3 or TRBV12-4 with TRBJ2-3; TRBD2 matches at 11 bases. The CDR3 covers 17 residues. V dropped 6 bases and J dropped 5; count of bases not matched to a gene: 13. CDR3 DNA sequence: TGTGCCAGCAGACCCCTTTTCACTAGCGGGAGAGGAGATACGCAGTATTTT. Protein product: CASRPLFTSGRGDTQYF.

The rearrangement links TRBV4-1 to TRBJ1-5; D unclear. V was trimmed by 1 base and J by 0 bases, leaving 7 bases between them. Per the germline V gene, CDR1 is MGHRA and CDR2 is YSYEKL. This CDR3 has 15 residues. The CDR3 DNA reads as TGCGCCAGCAGCCAAGGGCAACCTAGCAATCAGCCCCAGCATTTT. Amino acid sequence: CASSQGQPSNQPQHF.

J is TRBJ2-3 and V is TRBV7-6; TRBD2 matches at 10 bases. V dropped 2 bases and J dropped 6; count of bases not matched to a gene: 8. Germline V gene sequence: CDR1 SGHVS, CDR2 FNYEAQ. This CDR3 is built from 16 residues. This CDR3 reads CASSLFSGGLLDTQYF. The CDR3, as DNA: TGTGCCAGCAGCTTATTTAGCGGGGGGCTTTTGGATACGCAGTATTTT. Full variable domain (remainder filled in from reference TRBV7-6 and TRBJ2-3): GAGVSQSPRYKVTKRGQDVALRCDPISGHVSLYWYRQALGQGPEFLTYFNYEAQQDKSGLPNDRFSAERPEGSISTLTIQRTEQRDSAMYRCASSLFSGGLLDTQYFGPGTRLTVL.

CDR3 DNA sequence: TGTGCCAGCACCGGATCCCTTTACGAGCAGTACTTC. Translating gives CASTGSLYEQYF. This rearrangement joins TRBV7-2 to TRBJ2-7; D is uncertain. V lost 7 bases, J lost 4 bases, and 11 bases lay in between. Per the germline V gene, CDR1 is SGHTA and CDR2 is FQGNSA. This CDR3 is built from 12 residues.

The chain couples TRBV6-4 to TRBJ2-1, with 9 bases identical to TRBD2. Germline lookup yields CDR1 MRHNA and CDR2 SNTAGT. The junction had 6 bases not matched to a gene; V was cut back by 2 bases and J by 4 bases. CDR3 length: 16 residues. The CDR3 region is CASSDQELAGYNEQFF. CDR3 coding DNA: TGTGCCAGCAGTGACCAAGAACTAGCGGGTTACAATGAGCAGTTCTTC.

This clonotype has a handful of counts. The CDR3 loop is CASSYRGQLNIQYF. The DNA for the CDR3 is TGTGCCAGCAGTTACAGAGGACAGTTAAACATTCAGTACTTC. J is TRBJ2-4 and V is TRBV6-2 or TRBV6-3, with D perhaps matching TRBD1 (6 bases). V was trimmed by 2 bases and J by 6 bases, leaving 11 bases between them. Germline CDR1 MNHEY, CDR2 SVGEGT. CDR3 length: 14 amino acids.

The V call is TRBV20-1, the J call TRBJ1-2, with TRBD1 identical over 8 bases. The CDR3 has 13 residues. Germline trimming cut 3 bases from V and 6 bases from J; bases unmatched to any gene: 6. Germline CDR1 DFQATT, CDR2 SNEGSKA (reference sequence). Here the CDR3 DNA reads TGCAGTGCTAGGGTGACAGGGGACCATGGCTACACCTTC. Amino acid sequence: CSARVTGDHGYTF.

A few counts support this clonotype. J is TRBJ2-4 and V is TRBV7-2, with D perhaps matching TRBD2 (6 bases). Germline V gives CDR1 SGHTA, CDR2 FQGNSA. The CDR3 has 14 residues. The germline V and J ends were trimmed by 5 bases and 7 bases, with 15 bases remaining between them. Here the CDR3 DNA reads TGTGCCAGCAGCCCTAGCGCGGTGGGGAACATTCAGTACTTC. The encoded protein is CASSPSAVGNIQYF.

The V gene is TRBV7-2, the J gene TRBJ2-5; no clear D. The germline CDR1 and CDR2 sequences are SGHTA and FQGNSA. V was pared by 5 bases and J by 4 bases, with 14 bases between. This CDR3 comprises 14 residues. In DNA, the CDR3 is TGTGCCAGCAGCCTCTCTAGTTTGGCAGAGACCCAGTACTTC. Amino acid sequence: CASSLSSLAETQYF.

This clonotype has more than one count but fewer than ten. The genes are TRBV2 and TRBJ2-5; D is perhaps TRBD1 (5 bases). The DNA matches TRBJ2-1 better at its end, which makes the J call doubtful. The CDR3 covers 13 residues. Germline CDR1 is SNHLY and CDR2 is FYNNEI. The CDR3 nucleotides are TGTGCCAGCACCCAGACAGACGAAAATGAGCAGTTCTTC. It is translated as CASTQTDENEQFF.

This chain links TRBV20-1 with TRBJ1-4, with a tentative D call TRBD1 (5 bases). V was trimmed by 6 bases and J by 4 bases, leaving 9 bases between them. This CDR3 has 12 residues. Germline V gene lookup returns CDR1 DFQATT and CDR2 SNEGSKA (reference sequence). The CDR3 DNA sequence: TGCAGTGCAGGGGCGGATAATGAAAAACTGTTTTTT. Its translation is CSAGADNEKLFF.

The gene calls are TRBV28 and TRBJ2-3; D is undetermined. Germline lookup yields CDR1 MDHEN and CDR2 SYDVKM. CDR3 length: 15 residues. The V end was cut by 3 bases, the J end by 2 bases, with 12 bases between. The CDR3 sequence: CASSFGGRLTDTQYF. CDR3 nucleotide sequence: TGTGCCAGCAGTTTTGGTGGCAGGCTCACAGATACGCAGTATTTT.

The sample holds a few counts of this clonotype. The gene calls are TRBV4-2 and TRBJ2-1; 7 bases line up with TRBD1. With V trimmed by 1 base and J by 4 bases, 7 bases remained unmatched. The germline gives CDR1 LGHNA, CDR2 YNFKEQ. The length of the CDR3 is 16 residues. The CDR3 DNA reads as TGTGCCAGCAGCCAAGGCATAGCACAGGGGTACAATGAGCAGTTCTTC. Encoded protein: CASSQGIAQGYNEQFF.